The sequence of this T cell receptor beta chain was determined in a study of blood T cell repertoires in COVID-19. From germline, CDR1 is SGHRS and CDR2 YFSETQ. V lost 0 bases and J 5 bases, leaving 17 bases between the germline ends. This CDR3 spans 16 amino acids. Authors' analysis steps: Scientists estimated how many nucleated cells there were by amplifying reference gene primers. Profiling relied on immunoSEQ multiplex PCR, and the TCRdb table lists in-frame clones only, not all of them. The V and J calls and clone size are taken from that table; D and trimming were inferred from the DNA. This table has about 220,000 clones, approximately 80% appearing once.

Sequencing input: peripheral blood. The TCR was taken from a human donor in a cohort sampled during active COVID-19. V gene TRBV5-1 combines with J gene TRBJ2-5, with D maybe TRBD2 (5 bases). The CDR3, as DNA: TGCGCCAGCAGCTTGGTGGGAGTGCGATTAGACGAGACCCAGTACTTC. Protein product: CASSLVGVRLDETQYF.